Here is one T cell receptor (beta chain) with its context. These data belong to a study of cytomegalovirus exposure and HLA in healthy donors. Study-level information: Ancestry clustering placed more than 65% of under 450 genotyped donors in the Caucasian-associated cluster.

The PCR contained 60 Vbeta and 13 Jbeta primers. Here immunoSEQ multiplex PCR was the method, and the copy in TCRdb shows in-frame clones only, minus some. The sample has more than 150,000 clones, around 80% seen once. This TCR was sampled from a man aged 18 to 30 in good health and CMV-seronegative. Sequenced material: PBMCs.

CDR3 loop: CASSVGGGVKETQYF. The CDR3 DNA sequence: TGTGCCAGCAGCGTAGGGGGCGGGGTGAAAGAGACCCAGTACTTC. The chain combines TRBV9 with TRBJ2-5, with D tentatively TRBD2 (6 bases). The V end lost 0 bases, the J end lost 3 bases, and 12 bases lay between the germline ends. This CDR3 contains 15 residues. From germline, CDR1 is SGDLS and CDR2 YYNGEE. Supplemented by reference TRBV9 and TRBJ2-5, the full variable domain reads DSGVTQTPKHLITATGQRVTLRCSPRSGDLSVYWYQQSLDQGLQFLIQYYNGEERAKGNILERFSAQQFPDLHSELNLSSLELGDSALYFCASSVGGGVKETQYFGPGTRLLVL.